This T cell receptor (beta chain) was recovered during a study of blood T cell repertoires in COVID-19. Whole-study context: Acute and convalescent COVID-19 samples came from the United States, Italy and Spain.

Authors' data handling: Scientists estimated how many nucleated cells there were by amplifying reference gene primers. Assay: immunoSEQ multiplex PCR; the TCRdb copy retains only in-frame clones and omits some. The DNA was the basis for D and trimming; V, J and clone size are from that table. The table has tens of thousands of clones, about 88% seen once. Input material: peripheral blood. The sequence was collected from a woman in her sixties or seventies with active COVID-19.

CDR3 in DNA: TGTGCCTGTAGGTCCCGGGACAGGGTGAGCTACGAGCAGTACTTC. Its protein product is CACRSRDRVSYEQYF. This chain joins TRBV30 and TRBJ2-7, with 9 positions matching TRBD1. V lost 6 bases to trimming and J lost 3 bases; unmatched junction nucleotides: 12. The CDR3 has 15 residues. Germline lookup yields CDR1 GTSNPN and CDR2 SVGIG (reference sequence).